The next 10 T cell receptor beta chains were all read from a single sample in a study of early T cells in non-severe SARS-CoV-2 infection. One entry per CDR3 protein results from TCRdb running MiXCR on the 5' RACE reads. Of fewer than 55,000 distinct CDR3 sequences listed, about 9.7% are singletons. Material: whole blood. The receptors come from an adult who was a healthcare worker with PCR-confirmed SARS-CoV-2 infection or an uninfected control (not recorded which).

This clonotype was recorded many times. The chain combines TRBV20-1 with TRBJ2-3, with D perhaps matching TRBD2 (6 bases). CDR1 is DFQATT and CDR2 is SNEGSKA in the germline V gene (reference sequence). V shed 3 bases and J shed 2 bases, with 18 bases lying between them. This CDR3 is 16 amino acids long. CDR3 region: CSASREPGLLTDTQYF. The DNA for the CDR3 is TGCAGTGCTAGCAGAGAACCGGGACTCCTCACAGATACGCAGTATTTT.

The sample holds many counts of this clonotype. This chain uses TRBV7-9 with TRBJ2-3; TRBD2 agrees at 8 bases. This CDR3 comprises 15 residues. Per the germline V gene, CDR1 is SEHNR and CDR2 is FQNEAQ (reference sequence). The V gene end was trimmed by 1 base and the J gene end by 5 bases; junction bases not matched to a gene: 5. CDR3 coding DNA: TGTGCCAGCAGCTTAGGCAGCGGGGGAGGAGATACGCAGTATTTT. Its translation: CASSLGSGGGDTQYF. The variable domain in full, completed from reference TRBV7-9 and TRBJ2-3, reads DTGVSQNPRHKITKRGQNVTFRCDPISEHNRLYWYRQTLGQGPEFLTYFQNEAQLEKSRLLSDRFSAERPKGSFSTLEIQRTEQGDSAMYLCASSLGSGGGDTQYFGPGTRLTVL.

This clonotype was observed at least ten times. This chain connects TRBV7-2 to TRBJ1-1; D might be TRBD1 (6 bases). The germline V gene has CDR1 SGHTA and CDR2 FQGNSA. V was cut by 4 bases and J by 10 bases, with 16 bases left in between. This CDR3 contains 13 residues. CDR3 protein: CASSSEGQGRAFF. The CDR3 bases are TGTGCCAGCAGCTCCGAGGGGCAGGGGAGAGCTTTCTTT.

This clonotype was counted ten times or more. This chain connects TRBV4-3 to TRBJ2-3, with 7 positions matching TRBD1. Germline CDR1 is LGHNA and CDR2 is YSLEER. The CDR3 is 16 amino acids. V lost 4 bases to trimming and J lost 2 bases; unmatched junction nucleotides: 9. The chain's CDR3 is CASSPEPGQLTDTQYF. CDR3 DNA: TGCGCCAGCAGCCCAGAACCGGGACAGCTCACAGATACGCAGTATTTT.

This clonotype occurred many times. The chain has TRBV28 and TRBJ1-2, with D possibly matching TRBD1 (6 bases). The ends were cut back, 3 bases at V and 8 bases at J, with 10 bases in the middle. The CDR3 is 12 residues long. Germline CDR1 reads MDHEN; CDR2 reads SYDVKM. The CDR3 region has the DNA TGTGCCAGCAGTTTTTCAGGGGACGGCTACACCTTC. It encodes CASSFSGDGYTF.

This clonotype appeared many times. The J gene is TRBJ2-7, the V gene TRBV5-5; D gene unclear. The CDR3 contains 11 residues. Germline V gene sequence: CDR1 SGHKS, CDR2 YYEKEE (reference sequence). Trimming took 1 base from V and 6 from J, leaving 5 bases between them. The CDR3, as DNA: TGTGCCAGCAGCTTGACAGCCGAGCAGTACTTC. It translates to CASSLTAEQYF.

V gene TRBV2 combines with J gene TRBJ2-3; 10 nucleotides align to TRBD2. The V and J ends lost 4 bases and 7 bases, in that order; junction bases with no gene match: 8. Germline CDR1 SNHLY, CDR2 FYNNEI. The CDR3 sequence is 15 residues long. In DNA, the CDR3 is TGTGCCAGCAGTGTGGCCAGCGGGAGGGATAATACGCAGTATTTT. This gives the protein CASSVASGRDNTQYF.

Ten or more counts support this clonotype. V is TRBV5-8 and J is TRBJ2-7; no clear D gene. V was shortened by 5 bases and J by 0 bases, with 12 bases between the two germline ends. This CDR3 is 14 amino acids long. CDR1 SGHTS and CDR2 YDEGEE come from the germline V gene. Here the CDR3 reads CASRGILNSYEQYF. The CDR3 coding sequence is TGTGCCAGCAGAGGTATCCTGAACTCCTACGAGCAGTACTTC.

This clonotype occurred many times. J is TRBJ2-6 and V is TRBV7-9; D is undetermined. Germline values: CDR1 SEHNR, CDR2 FQNEAQ (reference sequence). V was shortened by 6 bases and J by 4 bases, with 13 bases between the two germline ends. This CDR3 comprises 15 residues. CDR3 protein: CASRPRVPGANVLTF. CDR3 nucleotide sequence: TGTGCCAGCAGGCCAAGGGTACCAGGGGCCAACGTCCTGACTTTC.

This clonotype appeared a few times. The V call is TRBV3-1, the J call TRBJ2-1, with TRBD2 identical over 9 bases. J gave up 8 bases and V 0 bases, and 5 bases lay outside the gene matches. The CDR3 is 15 amino acids. CDR1 is LGHDT, CDR2 YNNKEL, per germline (reference sequence). The CDR3 DNA reads TGTGCCAGCAGCCAAGAAGCGGGGGGCGGCGATGAGCAGTTCTTC. Amino acids: CASSQEAGGGDEQFF.